The 15 T cell receptor beta chains below were found in one sample sequenced in a study of OX40 agonist ivuxolimab in advanced cancers. Measured with immunoSEQ multiplex PCR; TCRdb has only the in-frame clones, and not every one. The table includes roughly 30,000 clones, roughly 87% detected once. The sequenced sample was CD4+ or CD8+ T cells sorted from blood, obtained in a trial of the OX40 agonist ivuxolimab. The source is an adult with an advanced solid tumor such as melanoma, head and neck, liver or kidney cancer.

The chain employs TRBV4-1 and TRBJ2-5; D gene uncertain. This CDR3 has 15 amino acids. Germline V lookup: CDR1 MGHRA, CDR2 YSYEKL. V lost 1 base and J lost 0, with 9 bases in between. CDR3 region: CASSQVRMYQETQYF. The CDR3 DNA follows: TGCGCCAGCAGCCAAGTCCGGATGTACCAAGAGACCCAGTACTTC.

This clone showed up just once. The V gene is TRBV27, the J gene TRBJ2-7; 12 positions match TRBD1. Germline lookup yields CDR1 MNHEY and CDR2 SMNVEV (reference sequence). The V segment lost 5 bases and the J segment 6 bases; nucleotides outside the gene matches: 5. The CDR3 totals 14 residues. The CDR3 sequence is CASSIGTGGFEQYF. The CDR3 DNA follows: TGTGCCAGCAGTATAGGGACAGGGGGCTTCGAGCAGTACTTC.

This chain links TRBV7-2 with TRBJ2-1; TRBD2 aligns across 12 bases. The V gene's germline CDR1 is SGHTA and CDR2 FQGNSA. The CDR3 has 16 residues. V was clipped by 3 bases and J by 5 bases; unmatched bases: 5. The CDR3 DNA reads as TGTGCCAGCAGCTTCCTAGCGGGAGGGACTCACAATGAGCAGTTCTTC. As protein: CASSFLAGGTHNEQFF.

The CDR3 nucleotides read TGTGCCAGCAGCTCCCCACTGAGAGAGACCCAGTACTTC. This encodes CASSSPLRETQYF. This chain links TRBV7-9 with TRBJ2-5; no clear D gene. The CDR3 sequence is 13 residues long. CDR1 SEHNR and CDR2 FQNEAQ come from the germline V gene (reference sequence). V gave up 4 bases and J gave up 4 bases, with 10 bases separating them.

The V call is TRBV6-1, the J call TRBJ1-1; D might be TRBD1 (6 bases). Deletions cut 6 bases from V and 7 bases from J, with 12 bases between. The CDR3 is made up of 12 amino acids. Germline CDR1 and CDR2: MNHNS and SASEGT. The CDR3 is CASRTWTDEAFF. The CDR3 DNA follows: TGTGCCAGCAGAACTTGGACAGATGAAGCTTTCTTT.

The V gene is TRBV4-1, the J gene TRBJ1-1; 7 bases match TRBD1. CDR3 size: 13 residues. The ends lost 2 bases at V and 5 bases at J; junction bases unmatched: 2. The germline CDR1 and CDR2 sequences are MGHRA and YSYEKL. In nucleotides, the CDR3 is TGCGCCAGCAGCCAAACAGGGGTGACTGAAGCTTTCTTT. Amino acid sequence: CASSQTGVTEAFF.

About this clone itself: Just one base apart from a much larger clone, this may be a read error. V is TRBV4-1 and J is TRBJ2-2; D might be TRBD1 (5 bases). This CDR3 spans 13 amino acids. CDR1 and CDR2 from the germline V gene are MGHRA and YSYEKL. Trimming pared 3 bases from V and 9 bases from J, leaving 11 bases between. CDR3 in DNA: TGCGCCAGCAGCCACAGGGAAAACAGGGAGCTGTTTTTT. This sequence encodes CASSHRENRELFF.

This clone has just one count. The CDR3 region has the DNA TGTGCCAGCAGCTTAGGGCTCTCCACTGAAGCTTTCTTT. This translates into CASSLGLSTEAFF. The J gene is TRBJ1-1, the V gene TRBV5-4; D unresolved. V gave up 2 bases and J gave up 4 bases, with 9 bases separating them. Germline V gives CDR1 SGHNT, CDR2 YYREEE (reference sequence). This CDR3 is built from 13 residues.

The CDR3 DNA follows: TGTGCCAGCAGCTTAGCCACAGGATGGGGCAATGAGCAGTTCTTC. This encodes CASSLATGWGNEQFF. This chain uses TRBV7-9 with TRBJ2-1; D perhaps matches TRBD1 (5 bases). Germline V gives CDR1 SEHNR, CDR2 FQNEAQ (reference sequence). Trimming removed 0 bases from V and 6 bases from J, with 12 bases in between. This CDR3 spans 15 amino acids.

This chain connects TRBV4-3 to TRBJ2-6; possible D gene TRBD1, 6 bases. V lost 0 bases and J lost 1, with 19 bases in between. The CDR3 consists of 20 residues. Germline V lookup: CDR1 LGHNA, CDR2 YSLEER. CDR3 loop: CASSQDDGPGVESGANVLTF. CDR3 bases: TGCGCCAGCAGCCAAGATGATGGGCCAGGGGTAGAATCTGGGGCCAACGTCCTGACTTTC.

This sequence joins TRBV28 and TRBJ2-5; the D gene is possibly TRBD1 (6 bases). CDR1 is MDHEN and CDR2 is SYDVKM in the germline V gene. The CDR3 loop spans 15 amino acids. Between the trimmed V and J ends, which lost 6 bases and 3 bases, there was a span of 17 bases. CDR3 residues: CASRSGAGVEETQYF. The DNA for the CDR3 is TGTGCCAGCAGATCTGGGGCAGGGGTTGAAGAGACCCAGTACTTC.

The V and J genes are TRBV5-1 and TRBJ2-7; TRBD2 matches 10 bases. V shed 0 bases and J 5 bases; nucleotides not matched to a gene: 2. Germline V gene lookup returns CDR1 SGHRS and CDR2 YFSETQ. The CDR3 totals 14 residues. The CDR3 loop reads CASSLASGSNEQYF. DNA for the CDR3: TGCGCCAGCAGCTTGGCTAGCGGGAGTAACGAGCAGTACTTC.

This chain connects TRBV7-6 to TRBJ2-1, with TRBD1 identical over 8 bases. The CDR3 is 16 residues long. The ends lost 5 bases at V and 8 bases at J; junction bases unmatched: 14. Germline V gene lookup returns CDR1 SGHVS and CDR2 FNYEAQ. CDR3 loop: CASSIAGGSLWDEQFF. The DNA of the CDR3 is TGTGCCAGCAGCATCGCAGGGGGCAGTTTGTGGGATGAGCAGTTCTTC. The whole variable domain, filled in from reference TRBV7-6 and TRBJ2-1, reads GAGVSQSPRYKVTKRGQDVALRCDPISGHVSLYWYRQALGQGPEFLTYFNYEAQQDKSGLPNDRFSAERPEGSISTLTIQRTEQRDSAMYRCASSIAGGSLWDEQFFGPGTRLTVL.

This clone was seen a single time. The V gene is TRBV27, the J gene TRBJ2-1; 10 nucleotides align to TRBD2. Germline CDR1 is MNHEY and CDR2 is SMNVEV (reference sequence). V was pared by 7 bases and J by 7 bases, with 10 bases of the junction left unmatched. CDR3 size: 15 residues. CDR3 nucleotides: TGTGCCAGCAAACGTAGTCTAGCGGGAGTTAATGAGCAGTTCTTC. This translates into CASKRSLAGVNEQFF.

The chain couples TRBV28 to TRBJ1-5, with D maybe TRBD1 (5 bases). The CDR3 covers 15 residues. Germline V gene sequence: CDR1 MDHEN, CDR2 SYDVKM. V lost 6 bases and J lost 3, with 15 bases in between. The CDR3 nucleotides are TGTGCCAGCAGCTCCGGGACGGAATTCAATCAGCCCCAGCATTTT. This encodes CASSSGTEFNQPQHF.